The next 18 T cell receptor beta chains were all read from a single sample in a study of low-dose radiotherapy and immunotherapy resistance in tumors. Time point here: before trial treatment. TRAV- and TRBV-specific primers, spanning alpha and beta chains, primed first-strand cDNA. Over about 18 PCR cycles, TCRs were amplified from a constant-region primer and V-primer adapter. TCRdb used MiXCR to reprocess the reads, holding one entry per CDR3 protein. The sample holds some 71,000 distinct CDR3 sequences, around 31% seen once. The specimen was PBMCs, collected before treatment. Receptor source: a female donor with ovarian cancer.

Ten or more counts support this clonotype. This chain joins TRBV4-1 and TRBJ2-7; no firm D call. The CDR3 covers 14 residues. Germline V CDR1 and CDR2: MGHRA, YSYEKL. Trimming left V 6 bases short and J 3 bases short, with 15 bases between. This chain's CDR3 is CASRPSPWGYEQYF. CDR3 DNA sequence: TGCGCCAGCAGACCGTCCCCGTGGGGCTACGAGCAGTACTTC.

This clonotype was seen many times. This chain joins TRBV7-8 and TRBJ2-1, with 7 bases matching TRBD1. Trimming at V came to 5 bases and at J to 16 bases, leaving 2 bases not matched to a gene. Germline V lookup: CDR1 SGHVS, CDR2 FQNEAQ. This CDR3 comprises 9 residues. The DNA of the CDR3 is TGTGCCAGCAGCAGGGGGCACTTCTTC. Translating gives CASSRGHFF.

V gene TRBV6-2 or TRBV6-3 combines with J gene TRBJ1-2; a weak D match, TRBD1 (5 bases). The CDR3 is 14 amino acids. V shed 0 bases and J shed 6 bases, with 11 bases lying between them. Germline V gene sequence: CDR1 MNHEY, CDR2 SVGEGT. This CDR3 reads CASSYSAGSHGYTF. The CDR3 DNA follows: TGTGCCAGCAGTTACTCGGCAGGGTCCCATGGCTACACCTTC.

This clonotype was seen ten or more times. CDR3 sequence: CASSSSGTGGSPLHF. The DNA for the CDR3 is TGTGCCAGCAGCTCCTCCGGGACAGGAGGTTCACCCCTCCACTTT. The J gene is TRBJ1-6, the V gene TRBV7-2; TRBD1 matches 8 bases. This CDR3 is 15 amino acids long. Trimming cost V 4 bases and J 9 bases; bases outside gene matches: 8. Germline V lookup: CDR1 SGHTA, CDR2 FQGNSA.

This clonotype was observed at least ten times. The chain links TRBV20-1 to TRBJ2-1; unclear D gene. The CDR3 spans 16 residues. Trimming pared 6 bases from V and 2 bases from J, leaving 20 bases between. Looked up from germline, CDR1 is DFQATT and CDR2 is SNEGSKA (reference sequence). For the CDR3, the DNA is TGCAGTGCAATTACCGGGTCCGCGATCGCCTACAATGAGCAGTTCTTC. This gives the protein CSAITGSAIAYNEQFF.

Ten or more counts support this clonotype. The chain links TRBV5-1 to TRBJ2-2; tentative D call: TRBD1 (6 bases). Germline V gene sequence: CDR1 SGHRS, CDR2 YFSETQ. Trimming cost V 4 bases and J 6 bases, with 13 bases left between them. The CDR3 sequence is 14 residues long. The CDR3 loop reads CASSTQGSAGELFF. DNA of the CDR3: TGCGCCAGCAGCACACAGGGAAGCGCCGGGGAGCTGTTTTTT.

The gene calls are TRBV7-2 and TRBJ1-1, with 7 bases identical to TRBD1. V gave up 6 bases and J gave up 6 bases; unmatched junction bases: 16. Germline CDR1 is SGHTA and CDR2 is FQGNSA. The CDR3 consists of 16 residues. CDR3 sequence reads: CASRKPGDRGQSEAFF. The DNA for the CDR3 is TGTGCCAGCAGAAAACCGGGGGACAGAGGGCAGTCTGAAGCTTTCTTT. The variable domain in full, with the rest retrieved from reference TRBV7-2 and TRBJ1-1, is GAGVSQSPSNKVTEKGKDVELRCDPISGHTALYWYRQSLGQGLEFLIYFQGNSAPDKSGLPSDRFSAERTGGSVSTLTIQRTQQEDSAVYLCASRKPGDRGQSEAFFGQGTRLTVV.

Ten or more counts support this clonotype. The chain combines TRBV7-6 with TRBJ2-5, with D tentatively TRBD1 (6 bases). The germline CDR1 and CDR2 sequences are SGHVS and FNYEAQ. The CDR3 has 14 residues. The ends were cut back, 1 base at V and 3 bases at J, with 9 bases in the middle. CDR3 bases: TGTGCCAGCAGCTTAGTCAGGGGAAAAGAGACCCAGTACTTC. Translation gives CASSLVRGKETQYF.

The table lists this clonotype with many counts. The chain combines TRBV19 with TRBJ2-1; 7 bases match TRBD1. Unmatched junction bases numbered 13, after V lost 5 bases and J lost 3 bases. CDR3 length: 17 residues. Per germline, CDR1 LNHDA and CDR2 SQIVND (reference sequence). The DNA for the CDR3 is TGTGCCAGTAGTGACCGATACGGGACAGATAACTACAATGAGCAGTTCTTC. Residues: CASSDRYGTDNYNEQFF.

This clonotype was seen at least ten times. The V call is TRBV20-1, the J call TRBJ2-3, with D tentatively TRBD2 (5 bases). This CDR3 region has 14 residues. V was shortened by 1 base and J by 2 bases, with 10 bases between the two germline ends. The germline V gene encodes CDR1 DFQATT and CDR2 SNEGSKA (reference sequence). In DNA form, the CDR3 reads TGCAGTGCTAGAGTAACGGGAAACACAGATACGCAGTATTTT. It encodes CSARVTGNTDTQYF.

This clonotype was seen ten or more times. The gene calls are TRBV28 and TRBJ2-1; D remains ambiguous. Trimming took off 11 bases at V and 9 bases at J, with 23 bases between the two ends. This CDR3 has 14 residues. Germline V CDR1 and CDR2: MDHEN, SYDVKM. As DNA, the CDR3 is TGTGCCGGGAAGGTACGAGGCGTATCTGGTGAGCAGTTCTTC. Its protein product is CAGKVRGVSGEQFF.

The CDR3 sequence is CASSFSASSHNEQFF. The CDR3 nucleotides read TGTGCCAGCAGCTTCAGCGCCTCCAGTCACAATGAGCAGTTCTTC. The chain links TRBV11-2 to TRBJ2-1, with D uncertain. The V and J ends lost 3 bases and 5 bases respectively, with 14 bases between them. Germline V gene sequence: CDR1 SGHAT, CDR2 FQNNGV. The CDR3 runs 15 residues.

This clonotype occurred a few times. The J gene is TRBJ1-5, the V gene TRBV7-2; 7 bases match TRBD1. V was clipped by 6 bases and J by 2 bases; unmatched bases: 7. The length of the CDR3 is 15 residues. Germline CDR1 is SGHTA and CDR2 is FQGNSA. CDR3 sequence (DNA): TGTGCCAGCAGAGCGACAGGGTTCGGCAATCAGCCCCAGCATTTT. Protein sequence: CASRATGFGNQPQHF. The full variable domain, rest sourced from reference TRBV7-2 and TRBJ1-5, is GAGVSQSPSNKVTEKGKDVELRCDPISGHTALYWYRQSLGQGLEFLIYFQGNSAPDKSGLPSDRFSAERTGGSVSTLTIQRTQQEDSAVYLCASRATGFGNQPQHFGDGTRLSIL.

The chain combines TRBV6-1 with TRBJ1-1; maybe TRBD1 (5 bases). This CDR3 has 14 amino acids. Trimming left V 6 bases short and J 1 base short, with 12 bases between. Germline CDR1 reads MNHNS; CDR2 reads SASEGT. The CDR3: CASRVEDRNTEAFF. CDR3 DNA: TGTGCCAGCAGAGTTGAAGACAGGAACACTGAAGCTTTCTTT.

This clonotype has at least ten counts. The gene calls are TRBV9 and TRBJ2-1, with TRBD2 matching over 7 bases. Germline CDR1 is SGDLS and CDR2 is YYNGEE. Trimming took 0 bases from V and 4 from J; bases not matched to a gene: 16. This CDR3 has 19 amino acids. The CDR3, as DNA: TGTGCCAGCAGCGTAGTAGGGCTAGCGGAGACTGGGGTGTACAATGAGCAGTTCTTC. This translates into CASSVVGLAETGVYNEQFF.

This clonotype has at least ten counts. This rearrangement joins TRBV30 to TRBJ1-2; D unclear. Germline V lookup: CDR1 GTSNPN, CDR2 SVGIG (reference sequence). V lost 2 bases and J 1 base, leaving 17 bases between the germline ends. This CDR3 contains 16 residues. CDR3 in DNA: TGTGCCTGGAGTCGTGAGCCGCTCAACGTTAACTATGGCTACACCTTC. Translation: CAWSREPLNVNYGYTF. Full variable domain (outside the CDR3, taken from reference TRBV30 and TRBJ1-2): SQTIHQWPATLVQPVGSPLSLECTVEGTSNPNLYWYRQAAGRGLQLLFYSVGIGQISSEVPQNLSASRPQDRQFILSSKKLLLSDSGFYLCAWSREPLNVNYGYTFGSGTRLTVV.

The V gene is TRBV19, the J gene TRBJ2-3, with 10 positions matching TRBD2. The germline V gene encodes CDR1 LNHDA and CDR2 SQIVND (reference sequence). The CDR3 has 14 amino acids. The junction had 7 bases not matched to a gene; V was cut back by 7 bases and J by 6 bases. The CDR3 nucleotides are TGTGCCAGTACACAGCGGGGGGGAGGGGATACGCAGTATTTT. It encodes CASTQRGGGDTQYF.

This clonotype has more than one count but fewer than ten. Because the CDR3's place on the DNA is in doubt, the DNA is left out and the CDR3 is given as listed by TCRdb. This chain uses TRBV5-1 with TRBJ1-2; TRBD1, the table's D call, lacks a check against the DNA. The CDR3 numbers 24 amino acids, ends counted. Germline V lookup: CDR1 SGHRS, CDR2 YFSETQ. The CDR3 sequence is CASTNQTSMYLCASSLGTPYGYTF.